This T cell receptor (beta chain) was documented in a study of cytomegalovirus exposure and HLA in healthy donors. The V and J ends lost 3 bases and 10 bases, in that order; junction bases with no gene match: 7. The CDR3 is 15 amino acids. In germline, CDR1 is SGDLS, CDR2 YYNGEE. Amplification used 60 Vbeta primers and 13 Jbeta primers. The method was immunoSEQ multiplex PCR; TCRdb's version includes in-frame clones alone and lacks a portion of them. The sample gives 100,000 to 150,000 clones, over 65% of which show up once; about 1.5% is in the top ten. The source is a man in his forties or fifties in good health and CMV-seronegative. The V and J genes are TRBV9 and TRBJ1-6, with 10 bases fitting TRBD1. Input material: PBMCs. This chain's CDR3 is CASSAHGTGDSPLHF. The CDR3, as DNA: TGTGCCAGCAGCGCCCATGGGACAGGGGACTCACCCCTCCACTTT.